A selection of T cell receptor beta chains follows, all from one sample in a study of shared clonotypes between healthy human individuals. The data were produced by immunoSEQ multiplex PCR, yet TCRdb's version contains in-frame clones alone and is incomplete. The sample has about 560,000 clones, around three quarters seen once. The specimen sequenced was PBMCs. Receptors were obtained from a woman aged 40 to 50 in good health. Some clones in this sample may be carry-over from other donors' samples. CDR3s include the opening cysteine and the closing phenylalanine or tryptophan. A D gene is named only where the DNA matches it firmly. The size entry is marked missing in some rows and otherwise reads once, few, many or a size class.

j_call	d_call	v_call	clone_size	cdr3_nt	cdr3_aa
TRBJ2-7	TRBD2	TRBV5-8	-	TGTGCCAGCAGCCCACCCGGGGGGGGTTCCGAGCAGTACTTC	CASSPPGGGSEQYF
TRBJ2-3	TRBD2	TRBV7-2	-	TGTGCCAGCACTCGCCCGGGGGGAGGCACAGATACGCAGTATTTT	CASTRPGGGTDTQYF
TRBJ1-1	-	TRBV5-5	-	TGTGCCAGCAGCTTTGAAACGAACACTGAAGCTTTCTTT	CASSFETNTEAFF
TRBJ1-1	TRBD1	TRBV10-3	-	TGTGCCATCAGTGTCTCTACAGGGGGCGCGGCTTCGGCTTTCTTT	CAISVSTGGAASAFF
TRBJ2-2	TRBD1	TRBV18	few	TGTGCCAGCTCACCGGACAGGGGACCAGCGGCCAACACCGGGGAGCTGTTTTTT	CASSPDRGPAANTGELFF
TRBJ2-3	TRBD1	TRBV18	-	TGTGCCAGCTCACGGGACAGGGGTGGCACAGATACGCAGTATTTT	CASSRDRGGTDTQYF
TRBJ2-5	-	TRBV30	few	TGTGCCTGGAGTGCTAGGACTTTACAAGAGACCCAGTACTTC	CAWSARTLQETQYF
TRBJ1-5	TRBD1	TRBV30	few	TGTGCCTGGAGTCAGACAGGGGGGAATCAGCCCCAGCATTTT	CAWSQTGGNQPQHF
TRBJ2-7	-	TRBV5-1	many	TGCGCCAGCAGCTTTCGGTTCGGGACATTCTACGAGCAGTACTTC	CASSFRFGTFYEQYF
TRBJ2-3	-	TRBV19	-	TGTGCCAGTAGTATAAGATGGACAGATACGCAGTATTTT	CASSIRWTDTQYF
TRBJ2-1	TRBD2	TRBV5-8	few	TGTGCCAGCAGCAAGGGACTAGCGGGAGCCTACAATGAGCAGTTCTTC	CASSKGLAGAYNEQFF
TRBJ2-1	TRBD2	TRBV15	-	TGTGCCACCAGCAGGGTACGGACTAGTTTGGGGCCCAATGAGCAGTTCTTC	CATSRVRTSLGPNEQFF
TRBJ2-3	-	TRBV5-6	-	TGTGCCAGCAGCCGTAGAGGGGCCAGGGGAACAGATACGCAGTATTTT	CASSRRGARGTDTQYF
TRBJ2-7	-	TRBV2	-	TGTGCCAGCAGTGATGTTAACAGGGAGAGCTCCTACGAGCAGTACTTC	CASSDVNRESSYEQYF
TRBJ2-5	-	TRBV5-6	-	TGTGCCAGCAGCTTACGTCCCTGGGAGACCCAGTACTTC	CASSLRPWETQYF
TRBJ1-2	TRBD1	TRBV2	-	TGTGCCAGCAGCCAGGACAGGGTCGGCTACACCTTC	CASSQDRVGYTF
TRBJ2-7	-	TRBV30	-	TGTGCCTGGAGGGTGACCGAGTACGAGCAGTACTTC	CAWRVTEYEQYF
TRBJ2-2	-	TRBV9	few	TGTGCCAGCAGCGTAGGAGGGCAGGTGGAGGAGCTGTTTTTT	CASSVGGQVEELFF
TRBJ2-7	TRBD1	TRBV11-2	-	TGTGCCAGCAGCCACGACAGGGGGAAGGGACAGAGTTACGAGCAGTACTTC	CASSHDRGKGQSYEQYF
TRBJ1-3	-	TRBV11-1	-	TGTGCCAGCAGCTTAGAAGGGACTCAGTTCTCTGGAAACACCATATATTTT	CASSLEGTQFSGNTIYF
TRBJ2-6	-	TRBV25-1	-	TGTGCCAGCAGTGCCGTCCAGGCCAACGTCCTGACTTTC	CASSAVQANVLTF
TRBJ2-7	TRBD1	TRBV28	once	TGTGCCAGCAGTAGCAGGGGGCCTGCCTACGAGCAGTACTTC	CASSSRGPAYEQYF
TRBJ2-7	-	TRBV9	-	TGTGCCAGCAGCCCTTATCAGGGTCAGACCTACGAGCAGTACTTC	CASSPYQGQTYEQYF
TRBJ1-1	-	TRBV7-9	many	TGTGCCAGCAGCCCTGAGACAGCCCGGCGGACTGAAGCTTTCTTT	CASSPETARRTEAFF
TRBJ2-7	-	TRBV28	once	TGTGCCAGCAGTTTACTCCCGGGAGTGGCCTACGAGCAGTACTTC	CASSLLPGVAYEQYF
TRBJ1-2	TRBD1	TRBV5-4	-	TGTGCCAGCAGCTGGGGACAGACTAACTATGGCTACACCTTC	CASSWGQTNYGYTF
TRBJ1-1	TRBD1	TRBV10-2	-	TGCGCCAGCAGTGACTTCCGGGACAGGGGGCAAAAGGCTGAAGCTTTCTTT	CASSDFRDRGQKAEAFF
TRBJ2-1	TRBD2	TRBV28	-	TGTGCCAGCAGTGAGGGACTAGCGGGAGGGCCTAAGTTCTTC	CASSEGLAGGPKFF
TRBJ1-1	-	TRBV28	-	TGTGCCAGCAGTTTCAGGGGATGGGGCAGCACTGAAGCTTTCTTT	CASSFRGWGSTEAFF
TRBJ1-2	-	TRBV19	-	TGTGCCAGTAGCCTTTCGATAGACTCCCGACTCTATGGCTACACCTTC	CASSLSIDSRLYGYTF
TRBJ1-3	-	TRBV9	-	TGTGCCAGCAGCGTAGGGGTGGTGGGGACTGGAAACACCATATATTTT	CASSVGVVGTGNTIYF
TRBJ2-1	-	TRBV30	many	TGTGCCTGGAGTAGTCTTACCCAGGGTGAGCAGTTCTTC	CAWSSLTQGEQFF
TRBJ2-1	TRBD2	TRBV29-1	-	TGCAGCACCCCTAGCGGGAGGGTCGGGTTAAGCTCCTACAATGAGCAGTTCTTC	CSTPSGRVGLSSYNEQFF
TRBJ2-2	-	TRBV15	-	TGTGCCACCAGCAGGGCGGGGACCGACACCGGGGAGCTGTTTTTT	CATSRAGTDTGELFF
TRBJ2-3	-	TRBV30	-	TGTGCCTGGAGTTTGGTAGCGGCTAGCACAGATACGCAGTATTTT	CAWSLVAASTDTQYF
TRBJ1-2	-	TRBV20-1	once	TGCAGTGCTAGCGGGCCGGGGGGCTACACCTTC	CSASGPGGYTF
TRBJ2-1	-	TRBV9	-	TGTGCCAGCAGCGTCTCCTCCTTGGGGTCCGAGCAGTTCTTC	CASSVSSLGSEQFF
TRBJ2-3	TRBD1	TRBV7-6	-	TGTGCCAGCAGCTTAGAAGACAGGGTGTACCCAGATACGCAGTATTTT	CASSLEDRVYPDTQYF
TRBJ2-5	TRBD2	TRBV25-1	-	TGTGCCAGCAGGAGCGGGGGCCAAGAGACCCAGTACTTC	CASRSGGQETQYF
TRBJ1-5	-	TRBV10-3	-	TGTGCCATCAGTTCCACCCCTACAGGGTCCGGTCAGCCCCAGCATTTT	CAISSTPTGSGQPQHF
TRBJ2-7	TRBD2	TRBV14	-	TGTGCCAGCAGCCTCTTTGCGGGAGGAACCTACGAGCAGTACTTC	CASSLFAGGTYEQYF
TRBJ2-5	-	TRBV19	once	TGTGCCAGTAGTTTGACAGTGCAAGAGACCCAGTACTTC	CASSLTVQETQYF